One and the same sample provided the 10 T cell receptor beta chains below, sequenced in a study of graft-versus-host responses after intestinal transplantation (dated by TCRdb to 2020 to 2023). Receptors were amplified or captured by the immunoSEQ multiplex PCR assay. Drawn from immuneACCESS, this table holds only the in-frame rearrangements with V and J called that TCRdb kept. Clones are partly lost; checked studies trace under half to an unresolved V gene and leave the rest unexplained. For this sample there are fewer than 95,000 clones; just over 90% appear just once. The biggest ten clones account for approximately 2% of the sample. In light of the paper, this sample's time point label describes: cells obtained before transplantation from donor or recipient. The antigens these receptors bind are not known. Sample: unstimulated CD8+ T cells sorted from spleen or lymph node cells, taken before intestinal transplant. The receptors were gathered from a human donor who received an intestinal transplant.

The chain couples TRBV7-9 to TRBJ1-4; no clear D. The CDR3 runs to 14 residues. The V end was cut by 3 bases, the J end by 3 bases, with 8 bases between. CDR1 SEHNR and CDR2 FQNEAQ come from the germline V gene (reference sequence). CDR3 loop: CASSLHSPNEKLFF. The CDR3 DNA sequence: TGTGCCAGCAGCTTGCACAGCCCTAATGAAAAACTGTTTTTT.

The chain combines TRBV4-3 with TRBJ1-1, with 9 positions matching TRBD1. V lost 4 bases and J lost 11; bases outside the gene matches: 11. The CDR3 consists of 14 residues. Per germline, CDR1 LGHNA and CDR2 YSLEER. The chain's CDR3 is CASSPQSTGGKAFF. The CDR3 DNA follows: TGCGCCAGCAGCCCTCAATCGACAGGGGGTAAGGCTTTCTTT.

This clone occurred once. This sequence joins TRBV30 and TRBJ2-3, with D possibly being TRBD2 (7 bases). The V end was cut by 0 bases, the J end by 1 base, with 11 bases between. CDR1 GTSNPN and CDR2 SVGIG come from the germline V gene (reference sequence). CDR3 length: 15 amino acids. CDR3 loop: CAWSVIGGRTDTQYF. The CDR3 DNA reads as TGTGCCTGGAGTGTAATCGGGGGGCGCACAGATACGCAGTATTTT.

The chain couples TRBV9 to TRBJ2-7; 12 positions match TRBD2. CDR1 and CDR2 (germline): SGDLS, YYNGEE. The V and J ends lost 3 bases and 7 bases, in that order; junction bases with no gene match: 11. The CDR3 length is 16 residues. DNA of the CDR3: TGTGCCAGCAGCGAGGGACTAGCGGGTAGGGCCCCAGAGCAGTACTTC. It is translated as CASSEGLAGRAPEQYF.

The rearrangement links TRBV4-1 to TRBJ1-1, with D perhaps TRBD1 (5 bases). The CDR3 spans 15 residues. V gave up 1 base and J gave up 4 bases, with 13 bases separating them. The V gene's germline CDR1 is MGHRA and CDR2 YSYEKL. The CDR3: CASSQVAGTGTEAFF. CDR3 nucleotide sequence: TGCGCCAGCAGCCAAGTTGCGGGGACTGGCACTGAAGCTTTCTTT.

As DNA, the CDR3 is TGTGCCAGCAGTGACCCCAGGCAGGGGCCGGGTTCGGAGCAGTACTTC. Amino acids: CASSDPRQGPGSEQYF. This chain joins TRBV2 and TRBJ2-7, with D possibly being TRBD1 (6 bases). V shed 3 bases and J shed 7 bases, with 22 bases lying between them. The germline gives CDR1 SNHLY, CDR2 FYNNEI. This CDR3 contains 16 residues.

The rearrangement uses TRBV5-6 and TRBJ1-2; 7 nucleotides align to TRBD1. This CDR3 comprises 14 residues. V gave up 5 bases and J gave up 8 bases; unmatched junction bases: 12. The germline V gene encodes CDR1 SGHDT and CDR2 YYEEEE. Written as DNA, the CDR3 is TGTGCCAGCAGTTCGGCCGGGACAGAGCGCGGCTACACCTTC. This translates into CASSSAGTERGYTF.

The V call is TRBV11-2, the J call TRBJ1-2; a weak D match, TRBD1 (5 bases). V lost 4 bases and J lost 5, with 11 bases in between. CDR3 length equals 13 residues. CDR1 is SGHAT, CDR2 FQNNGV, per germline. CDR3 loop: CASSSGTAYGYTF. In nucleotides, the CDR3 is TGTGCCAGCAGCTCCGGGACTGCGTATGGCTACACCTTC.

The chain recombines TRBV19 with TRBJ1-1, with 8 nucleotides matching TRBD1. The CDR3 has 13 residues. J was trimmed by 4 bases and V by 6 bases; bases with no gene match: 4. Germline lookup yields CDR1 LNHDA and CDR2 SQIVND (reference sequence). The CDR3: CASRTGGITEAFF. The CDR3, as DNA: TGTGCCAGTAGAACAGGGGGTATCACTGAAGCTTTCTTT.

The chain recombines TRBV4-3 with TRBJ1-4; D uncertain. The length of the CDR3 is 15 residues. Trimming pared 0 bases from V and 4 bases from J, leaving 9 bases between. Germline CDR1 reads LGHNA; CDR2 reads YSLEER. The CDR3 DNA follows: TGCGCCAGCAGCCAAGATTGGGAGATTAATGAAAAACTGTTTTTT. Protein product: CASSQDWEINEKLFF.